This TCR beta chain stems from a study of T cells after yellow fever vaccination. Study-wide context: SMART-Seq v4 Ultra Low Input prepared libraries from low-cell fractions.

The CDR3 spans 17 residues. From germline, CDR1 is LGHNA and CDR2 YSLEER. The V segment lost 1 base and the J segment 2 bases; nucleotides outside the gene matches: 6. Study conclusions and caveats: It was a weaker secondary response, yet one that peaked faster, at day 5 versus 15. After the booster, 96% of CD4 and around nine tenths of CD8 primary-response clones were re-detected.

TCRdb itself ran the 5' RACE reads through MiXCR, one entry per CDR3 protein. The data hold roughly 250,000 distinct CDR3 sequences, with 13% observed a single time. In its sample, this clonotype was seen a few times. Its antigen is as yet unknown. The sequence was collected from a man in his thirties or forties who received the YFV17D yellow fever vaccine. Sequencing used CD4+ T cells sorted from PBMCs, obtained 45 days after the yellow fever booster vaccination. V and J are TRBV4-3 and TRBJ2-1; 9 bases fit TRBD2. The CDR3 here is CASSQAGTSRAYNEQFF. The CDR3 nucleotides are TGCGCCAGCAGCCAAGCTGGGACTAGCAGGGCCTACAATGAGCAGTTCTTC.